A single sample is the source of the 31 T cell receptor beta chains below, sequenced in a study of radiotherapy plus CTLA-4 blockade in lung cancer. Produced via immunoSEQ multiplex PCR; TCRdb's table is partial and in-frame only. The sample carries 90,000 to 100,000 clones, under 85% recorded once. The sample consisted of peripheral blood, taken from a patient treated with radiotherapy plus ipilimumab. The receptors come from a human donor with non-small cell lung cancer who had a partial response to radiotherapy plus ipilimumab. Some clones in this sample may be carry-over from other donors' samples.

The chain combines TRBV11-2 with TRBJ2-1, with D maybe TRBD2 (6 bases). The ends were cut back, 6 bases at V and 2 bases at J, with 14 bases in the middle. The CDR3 is 15 residues long. CDR1 SGHAT and CDR2 FQNNGV come from the germline V gene. CDR3 DNA: TGTGCCAGCAGAAGTCTAGCGCGGGCCTACAATGAGCAGTTCTTC. Protein product: CASRSLARAYNEQFF.

The V call is TRBV15, the J call TRBJ1-4; D possibly corresponds to TRBD1 (5 bases). Germline CDR1 is LNHNV and CDR2 is YYDKDF (reference sequence). Trimming pared 0 bases from V and 7 bases from J, leaving 12 bases between. There are 15 residues in the CDR3. For the CDR3, the DNA is TGTGCCACCAGCAGAGACAGGCAGGGAGGTGAAAAACTGTTTTTT. This translates into CATSRDRQGGEKLFF.

In this sample, this clone turned up a few times. The chain carries TRBV7-3 and TRBJ2-2; 8 nucleotides match TRBD2. The CDR3 is 15 amino acids. Per germline, CDR1 SGHTA and CDR2 FQGTGA. The V gene end was trimmed by 6 bases and the J gene end by 3 bases; junction bases not matched to a gene: 6. The CDR3 DNA follows: TGTGCCAGCAGTTCTAGCGGGTACTACACCGGGGAGCTGTTTTTT. Protein product: CASSSSGYYTGELFF.

The gene calls are TRBV6-6 and TRBJ2-7; D not resolved. The CDR3 totals 13 residues. Germline CDR1 is MNHNY and CDR2 is SVGAGI (reference sequence). Deletions cut 6 bases from V and 6 bases from J, with 15 bases between. This CDR3 reads CASSQSSPGEQYF. The CDR3 DNA reads as TGTGCCAGCAGCCAGAGCTCCCCGGGCGAGCAGTACTTC.

The chain links TRBV5-1 to TRBJ1-1; the D gene is possibly TRBD1 (6 bases). CDR1 and CDR2 from the germline V gene are SGHRS and YFSETQ. The CDR3 totals 14 residues. Trimming stripped 0 bases from V and 2 bases from J, with 8 bases between. The CDR3: CASSLEGTNTEAFF. The CDR3 DNA follows: TGCGCCAGCAGCTTGGAAGGGACAAACACTGAAGCTTTCTTT.

The table lists this clone with a count of one. This rearrangement joins TRBV5-1 to TRBJ2-7, with D maybe TRBD2 (5 bases). Germline CDR1 and CDR2: SGHRS and YFSETQ. The ends were cut back, 0 bases at V and 5 bases at J, with 21 bases in the middle. The CDR3 is made up of 17 amino acids. For the CDR3, the DNA is TGCGCCAGCAGCTTGGAAGTTCGGGGTTCGGGTAGCGACGAGCAGTACTTC. Its protein product is CASSLEVRGSGSDEQYF.

This clone was picked up a small number of times. The chain is built from TRBV7-3 and TRBJ2-5, with 12 bases that match TRBD2. The V gene end was trimmed by 5 bases and the J gene end by 0 bases; junction bases not matched to a gene: 4. CDR3 size: 16 residues. Looked up from germline, CDR1 is SGHTA and CDR2 is FQGTGA. This chain's CDR3 is CASSKTSGGYQETQYF. The CDR3 nucleotides are TGTGCCAGCAGCAAGACTAGCGGGGGATACCAAGAGACCCAGTACTTC.

This clone was seen only once. The chain uses TRBV9 and TRBJ2-7; 9 bases are a match to TRBD2. The CDR3 is made up of 15 amino acids. Per germline, CDR1 SGDLS and CDR2 YYNGEE. The J segment lost 7 bases and the V segment lost 0 bases, leaving 8 bases of the junction unmatched. The CDR3 here is CASSVALAGVGEQYF. In nucleotides, the CDR3 is TGTGCCAGCAGCGTAGCTTTAGCGGGAGTGGGGGAGCAGTACTTC.

This chain connects TRBV9 to TRBJ2-1; 13 positions agree with TRBD2. CDR1 is SGDLS, CDR2 YYNGEE, per germline. This CDR3 is built from 16 residues. The V gene end was trimmed by 4 bases and the J gene end by 9 bases; junction bases not matched to a gene: 10. The CDR3 here is CASSFTRLAGGTEQFF. In nucleotides, the CDR3 is TGTGCCAGCAGCTTTACCCGACTAGCGGGAGGCACTGAGCAGTTCTTC.

DNA for the CDR3: TGTGCCATCAGGTCCGGAGGGCCCACAGAGACCCAGTACTTC. As protein: CAIRSGGPTETQYF. The J gene is TRBJ2-5, the V gene TRBV10-3; a weak D match, TRBD2 (6 bases). CDR3 size: 14 residues. With 6 bases removed from V and 4 bases from J, the gap between germline ends came to 15 bases. Germline lookup yields CDR1 ENHRY and CDR2 SYGVKD.

The genes are TRBV7-3 and TRBJ1-1; D unresolved. CDR1 is SGHTA, CDR2 FQGTGA, per germline. The CDR3 has 13 residues. V lost 2 bases to trimming and J lost 3 bases, with 7 bases between them. The CDR3 DNA reads as TGTGCCAGCAGCTTAGAGACTTACACTGAAGCTTTCTTT. Translation: CASSLETYTEAFF.

The rearrangement links TRBV28 to TRBJ2-7, with 11 bases aligning to TRBD2. The CDR3 totals 17 residues. V trimming: 6 bases; J trimming: 5 bases; junction bases outside the gene matches: 15. Germline V lookup: CDR1 MDHEN, CDR2 SYDVKM. For the CDR3, the DNA is TGTGCCAGCAGCCCGAATCGACCCACTAGCGGGAGCGACGAGCAGTACTTC. It encodes CASSPNRPTSGSDEQYF. Combining the CDR3 with reference TRBV28 and TRBJ2-7 gives the whole variable domain DVKVTQSSRYLVKRTGEKVFLECVQDMDHENMFWYRQDPGLGLRLIYFSYDVKMKEKGDIPEGYSVSREKKERFSLILESASTNQTSMYLCASSPNRPTSGSDEQYFGPGTRLTVT.

This chain links TRBV6-6 with TRBJ2-1; 10 bases line up with TRBD2. Looked up from germline, CDR1 is MNHNY and CDR2 is SVGAGI (reference sequence). With V trimmed by 6 bases and J by 6 bases, 8 bases remained unmatched. The CDR3 consists of 15 residues. The CDR3 protein is CASRPPGTSVNEQFF. CDR3 bases: TGTGCCAGCAGGCCCCCGGGGACTAGCGTCAATGAGCAGTTCTTC.

The V and J genes are TRBV18 and TRBJ2-1, with D possibly being TRBD2 (6 bases). V lost 5 bases to trimming and J lost 0 bases, with 14 bases between them. The CDR3 covers 16 residues. Germline values: CDR1 KGHSH, CDR2 LQKENI. The CDR3 nucleotides are TGTGCCAGCTCATCCCTAGCGAGGTCCTCCTACAATGAGCAGTTCTTC. This gives the protein CASSSLARSSYNEQFF.

This clone was recorded a few times. The chain recombines TRBV19 with TRBJ1-1; D not resolved. CDR3 length: 13 residues. Germline CDR1 and CDR2: LNHDA and SQIVND (reference sequence). Trimming left V 8 bases short and J 2 bases short, with 12 bases between. The CDR3 DNA reads TGTGCCAGTGGGGAGCAGCGAAACACTGAAGCTTTCTTT. Protein: CASGEQRNTEAFF.

This clone occurred a few times. V gene TRBV27 combines with J gene TRBJ2-7, with TRBD2 matching 9 bases. Per germline, CDR1 MNHEY and CDR2 SMNVEV (reference sequence). V lost 5 bases and J lost 3; bases outside the gene matches: 5. The CDR3 has 14 residues. In DNA form, the CDR3 reads TGTGCCAGCAGTCCACTAGCGGGCCGCTACGAGCAGTACTTC. This gives the protein CASSPLAGRYEQYF.

The chain uses TRBV14 and TRBJ2-7; D not certain. In germline, CDR1 is SGHDN, CDR2 FVKESK. Trimming shortened V by 3 bases and J by 13 bases, and 16 bases separated the two germline ends. This CDR3 spans 12 amino acids. The CDR3 DNA is TGTGCCAGCAGCCAGAATAGAGCGCAAACTTACTTC. Residues: CASSQNRAQTYF.

In this sample, this clone turned up a few times. This chain links TRBV30 with TRBJ2-7, with 9 bases matching TRBD1. CDR1 GTSNPN and CDR2 SVGIG come from the germline V gene (reference sequence). There are 15 residues in the CDR3. With V trimmed by 2 bases and J by 2 bases, 7 bases remained unmatched. Here the CDR3 reads CAWSPGTGTTYEQYF. CDR3 sequence (DNA): TGTGCCTGGAGTCCCGGGACAGGGACTACCTACGAGCAGTACTTC.

The rearrangement joins TRBV6-1 to TRBJ1-2; 9 bases map to TRBD1. Trimming took 6 bases from V and 8 from J; bases not matched to a gene: 10. In germline, CDR1 is MNHNS, CDR2 SASEGT. CDR3 length: 14 residues. CDR3 sequence reads: CASSRDDRGYGYTF. For the CDR3, the DNA is TGTGCCAGCAGCCGAGACGACAGGGGGTACGGCTACACCTTC.

The CDR3, as DNA: TGCAGCGTTGAACAGAACCCGACGGGGGAGACCCAGTACTTC. Translating it yields CSVEQNPTGETQYF. The chain links TRBV29-1 to TRBJ2-5; tentative D call: TRBD2 (5 bases). The V end was cut by 2 bases, the J end by 5 bases, with 15 bases between. The CDR3 runs to 14 residues. CDR1 and CDR2 (germline): SQVTM, ANQGSEA.

This chain connects TRBV30 to TRBJ2-3; TRBD1 matches at 7 bases. Trimming cost V 3 bases and J 4 bases; bases outside gene matches: 4. The CDR3 consists of 13 residues. The germline V gene has CDR1 GTSNPN and CDR2 SVGIG (reference sequence). CDR3 in amino acids: CAWSRQGPDTQYF. CDR3 nucleotide sequence: TGTGCCTGGAGCAGACAGGGCCCAGATACGCAGTATTTT.

Comments on this clone: Its ends do not fully match the called genes, so a read error is possible. The chain carries TRBV6-1 and TRBJ1-5; 8 nucleotides align to TRBD1. The CDR3 consists of 14 residues. Germline V gives CDR1 MNHNS, CDR2 SASEGT. The CDR3 loop is CAISGGQVNQPQHF. The CDR3 nucleotides read TGTGCCATCAGTGGGGGACAGGTTAATCAGCCCCAGCATTTT.

The rearrangement uses TRBV5-1 and TRBJ2-1, with a possible D match to TRBD2 (5 bases). The germline gives CDR1 SGHRS, CDR2 YFSETQ. Between the trimmed V and J ends, which lost 4 bases and 1 base, there was a span of 12 bases. The CDR3 is 15 residues long. The CDR3 DNA reads as TGCGCCAGCAGCCAAGGACTCATATCCTACAATGAGCAGTTCTTC. Its protein product is CASSQGLISYNEQFF.

The chain couples TRBV29-1 to TRBJ1-6; 8 bases fit TRBD1. V was pared by 6 bases and J by 7 bases, with 2 bases of the junction left unmatched. CDR1 SQVTM and CDR2 ANQGSEA come from the germline V gene. CDR3 length equals 12 residues. CDR3 region: CSVRQGNSPLHF. CDR3 DNA sequence: TGCAGCGTCCGACAGGGGAATTCACCCCTCCACTTT. Full variable domain (outside the CDR3, taken from reference TRBV29-1 and TRBJ1-6): SAVISQKPSRDICQRGTSLTIQCQVDSQVTMMFWYRQQPGQSLTLIATANQGSEATYESGFVIDKFPISRPNLTFSTLTVSNMSPEDSSIYLCSVRQGNSPLHFGNGTRLTVT.

In this sample, this clone turned up once. This chain connects TRBV19 to TRBJ2-7; a weak D match, TRBD2 (6 bases). V was cut by 6 bases and J by 1 base, with 13 bases left in between. CDR3 length: 14 amino acids. The germline V gene encodes CDR1 LNHDA and CDR2 SQIVND (reference sequence). CDR3 nucleotides: TGTGCCAGTAGCCCGGGACGGGGGTCCTACGAGCAGTACTTC. Amino acid sequence: CASSPGRGSYEQYF.

The CDR3 here is CASSPRLAPYNEQFF. The DNA for the CDR3 is TGTGCCAGCAGCCCAAGGCTAGCCCCTTACAATGAGCAGTTCTTC. The gene calls are TRBV5-4 and TRBJ2-1; tentative D call: TRBD2 (5 bases). CDR3 size: 15 residues. V was pared by 4 bases and J by 4 bases, with 15 bases between. Germline lookup yields CDR1 SGHNT and CDR2 YYREEE (reference sequence). The complete variable domain, with remaining parts taken from reference TRBV5-4 and TRBJ2-1, reads ETGVTQSPTHLIKTRGQQVTLRCSSQSGHNTVSWYQQALGQGPQFIFQYYREEENGRGNFPPRFSGLQFPNYSSELNVNALELDDSALYLCASSPRLAPYNEQFFGPGTRLTVL.

The chain carries TRBV11-3 and TRBJ2-7; 8 positions agree with TRBD2. The trim removed 0 bases at V and 0 bases at J, leaving 4 bases unmatched. Germline CDR1 and CDR2: SGHNT and YENEEA. The CDR3 runs to 16 residues. In nucleotides, the CDR3 is TGTGCCAGCAGCTTAGAGACAGCGGGGGCCTCCTACGAGCAGTACTTC. Protein: CASSLETAGASYEQYF.

The V gene is TRBV28, the J gene TRBJ2-1, with a possible D match to TRBD2 (5 bases). Germline CDR1 and CDR2: MDHEN and SYDVKM. The V end was cut by 6 bases, the J end by 3 bases, with 15 bases between. The CDR3 is 15 residues long. CDR3 bases: TGTGCCAGCAGCCCCCGGGGAGCAGACTACAATGAGCAGTTCTTC. It translates to CASSPRGADYNEQFF. The variable domain in full, with the rest retrieved from reference TRBV28 and TRBJ2-1, is DVKVTQSSRYLVKRTGEKVFLECVQDMDHENMFWYRQDPGLGLRLIYFSYDVKMKEKGDIPEGYSVSREKKERFSLILESASTNQTSMYLCASSPRGADYNEQFFGPGTRLTVL.

This clone has a handful of counts. This sequence joins TRBV7-2 and TRBJ2-1; 7 nucleotides line up with TRBD1. J gave up 6 bases and V 5 bases, and 4 bases lay outside the gene matches. The CDR3 has 13 residues. The V gene's germline CDR1 is SGHTA and CDR2 FQGNSA. The CDR3 sequence: CASSRAGGNEQFF. The DNA for the CDR3 is TGTGCCAGCAGCCGAGCAGGGGGCAATGAGCAGTTCTTC.

The chain is built from TRBV6-1 and TRBJ2-1, with no clear D. This CDR3 comprises 12 residues. The V and J ends lost 7 bases and 12 bases respectively, with 16 bases between them. From germline, CDR1 is MNHNS and CDR2 SASEGT. CDR3 in amino acids: CASTERIHGQFF. As DNA, the CDR3 is TGTGCCAGCACAGAGAGGATACATGGGCAGTTCTTC.

The chain has TRBV12-5 and TRBJ2-2; D gene unclear. Germline assignment: CDR1 LGHNT and CDR2 FRNRAP. Trimming left V 5 bases short and J 7 bases short, with 8 bases between. The CDR3 loop spans 12 amino acids. The CDR3 here is CASGPEFGELFF. In DNA, the CDR3 is TGTGCTAGTGGTCCCGAGTTCGGGGAGCTGTTTTTT.